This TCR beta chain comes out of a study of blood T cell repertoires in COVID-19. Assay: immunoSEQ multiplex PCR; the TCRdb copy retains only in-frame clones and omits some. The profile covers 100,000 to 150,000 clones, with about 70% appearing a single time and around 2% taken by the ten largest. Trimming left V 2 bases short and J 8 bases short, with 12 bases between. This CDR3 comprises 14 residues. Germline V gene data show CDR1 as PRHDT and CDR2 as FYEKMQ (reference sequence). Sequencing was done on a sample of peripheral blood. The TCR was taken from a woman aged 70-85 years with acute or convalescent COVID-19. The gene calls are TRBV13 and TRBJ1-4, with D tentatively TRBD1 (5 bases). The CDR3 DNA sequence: TGTGCCAGCAGCTTACGACAGCCGCGAGAAAAACTGTTTTTT. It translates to CASSLRQPREKLFF.